The 26 T cell receptor beta chains below all came from one sample that was sequenced in a study of cytomegalovirus exposure and HLA in healthy donors. PCR employed 60 Vbeta and 13 Jbeta primers. TCRdb keeps only in-frame clones here, not all; method: immunoSEQ multiplex PCR. This repertoire shows 130,000 to 150,000 clones, 80% found once; its top ten account for under 6%. Sequences were obtained from PBMCs. Receptors were obtained from a man aged 35 to 55 in good health and CMV-seronegative.

The genes are TRBV6-1 and TRBJ1-1; D remains ambiguous. Trimming cost V 3 bases and J 4 bases, with 12 bases left between them. The CDR3 is 14 residues long. Germline values: CDR1 MNHNS, CDR2 SASEGT. The CDR3 coding sequence is TGTGCCAGCAGTGAGGGCAGTCGGCTCACTGAAGCTTTCTTT. Protein: CASSEGSRLTEAFF.

This clone was counted only a few times. The chain joins TRBV28 to TRBJ2-7; 7 positions match TRBD2. This CDR3 comprises 14 residues. CDR1 and CDR2 (germline): MDHEN, SYDVKM. The V gene end was trimmed by 6 bases and the J gene end by 1 base; junction bases not matched to a gene: 6. The CDR3 loop reads CASRGGTVSYEQYF. In nucleotides, the CDR3 is TGTGCCAGCAGGGGGGGGACGGTGTCCTACGAGCAGTACTTC.

CDR3: CASSPGTGSYGYTF. CDR3 bases: TGTGCCAGCAGCCCCGGGACAGGGTCCTATGGCTACACCTTC. This rearrangement joins TRBV7-6 to TRBJ1-2; 9 positions agree with TRBD1. Unmatched junction bases numbered 5, after V lost 5 bases and J lost 4 bases. The CDR3 sequence is 14 residues long. Germline CDR1 SGHVS, CDR2 FNYEAQ.

This clone was recorded a few times. The chain uses TRBV12-5 and TRBJ1-1; D gene unclear. This CDR3 contains 14 residues. Per germline, CDR1 LGHNT and CDR2 FRNRAP. Trimming took off 7 bases at V and 1 base at J, with 13 bases between the two ends. The CDR3 protein is CASATTGGNTEAFF. CDR3 in DNA: TGTGCTAGTGCCACCACCGGCGGGAACACTGAAGCTTTCTTT.

This chain uses TRBV5-1 with TRBJ2-3, with 8 bases lining up with TRBD1. The CDR3 spans 16 residues. In germline, CDR1 is SGHRS, CDR2 YFSETQ. V trimming: 4 bases; J trimming: 5 bases; junction bases outside the gene matches: 12. The CDR3 spells CASSPSTGAAGDTQYF. CDR3 DNA sequence: TGCGCCAGCAGCCCATCGACAGGGGCGGCGGGAGATACGCAGTATTTT. Supplemented by reference TRBV5-1 and TRBJ2-3, the full variable domain reads KAGVTQTPRYLIKTRGQQVTLSCSPISGHRSVSWYQQTPGQGLQFLFEYFSETQRNKGNFPGRFSGRQFSNSRSEMNVSTLELGDSALYLCASSPSTGAAGDTQYFGPGTRLTVL.

This chain connects TRBV27 to TRBJ2-3; TRBD2 might be the D (7 bases). Germline assignment: CDR1 MNHEY and CDR2 SMNVEV (reference sequence). This CDR3 spans 17 amino acids. Trimming left V 2 bases short and J 5 bases short, with 20 bases between. Here the CDR3 reads CASSLMLRGGGGDTQYF. Here the CDR3 DNA reads TGTGCCAGCAGTTTAATGTTGAGGGGGGGCGGGGGAGATACGCAGTATTTT.

In its sample, this clone was seen a few times. The rearrangement uses TRBV4-3 and TRBJ1-1; tentative D call: TRBD1 (6 bases). The CDR3 sequence is 15 residues long. Germline-derived CDR1 and CDR2 are LGHNA and YSLEER. Trimming removed 0 bases from V and 8 bases from J, with 16 bases in between. The CDR3 spells CASSQDRSDRYEAFF. The CDR3, as DNA: TGCGCCAGCAGCCAAGATCGTAGTGACAGGTACGAAGCTTTCTTT.

The chain recombines TRBV28 with TRBJ1-1; a possible D gene is TRBD1 (5 bases). Per the germline V gene, CDR1 is MDHEN and CDR2 is SYDVKM. V was trimmed by 2 bases and J by 11 bases, leaving 12 bases between them. The CDR3 consists of 12 residues. The CDR3 region is CASSLDRLNAFF. The CDR3 DNA is TGTGCCAGCAGTTTAGACAGACTGAACGCTTTCTTT.

V usage is TRBV9 and J usage is TRBJ1-1; D may be TRBD1 (5 bases). This CDR3 is 13 amino acids long. CDR1 SGDLS and CDR2 YYNGEE come from the germline V gene. V was cut by 0 bases and J by 5 bases, with 8 bases left in between. The CDR3 region has the DNA TGTGCCAGCAGCGTAGAAAGGGGAACTGAAGCTTTCTTT. Amino acids: CASSVERGTEAFF.

This chain links TRBV5-5 with TRBJ2-7; D not certain. The CDR3 contains 12 residues. V was shortened by 1 base and J by 3 bases, with 5 bases between the two germline ends. Germline V gene data show CDR1 as SGHKS and CDR2 as YYEKEE (reference sequence). The CDR3 region has the DNA TGTGCCAGCAGCTTGAACAACTACGAGCAGTACTTC. It is translated as CASSLNNYEQYF.

The chain couples TRBV5-6 to TRBJ1-1, with D perhaps matching TRBD1 (5 bases). The CDR3 is made up of 14 amino acids. In germline, CDR1 is SGHDT, CDR2 YYEEEE. The ends were cut back, 3 bases at V and 1 base at J, with 10 bases in the middle. The CDR3 here is CASSYTDRNTEAFF. In nucleotides, the CDR3 is TGTGCCAGCAGCTACACCGACAGGAACACTGAAGCTTTCTTT.

The chain joins TRBV29-1 to TRBJ1-2, with 9 positions matching TRBD1. The CDR3 consists of 13 residues. Germline V gives CDR1 SQVTM, CDR2 ANQGSEA. V shed 3 bases and J 8 bases; nucleotides not matched to a gene: 7. This CDR3 is CSVDRTGVAGYTF. The CDR3 coding sequence is TGCAGCGTTGACCGGACAGGGGTGGCGGGCTACACCTTC.

The chain joins TRBV11-2 to TRBJ2-5, with no clear D. V lost 5 bases and J lost 0, with 4 bases in between. CDR1 and CDR2 (germline): SGHAT, FQNNGV. The CDR3 is 12 amino acids. CDR3 coding DNA: TGTGCCAGCAGCCCCTACCAAGAGACCCAGTACTTC. Translation gives CASSPYQETQYF.

This chain links TRBV19 with TRBJ1-6; 7 nucleotides match TRBD1. Losses at the gene ends were 5 bases for V and 7 bases for J; bases not matched to a gene: 5. The germline V gene has CDR1 LNHDA and CDR2 SQIVND (reference sequence). The CDR3 is made up of 14 amino acids. The CDR3 sequence is CASSYRGDNSPLHF. As DNA, the CDR3 is TGTGCCAGTAGTTACAGGGGAGACAATTCACCCCTCCACTTT. Variable domain in full (rest from reference TRBV19 and TRBJ1-6): DGGITQSPKYLFRKEGQNVTLSCEQNLNHDAMYWYRQDPGQGLRLIYYSQIVNDFQKGDIAEGYSVSREKKESFPLTVTSAQKNPTAFYLCASSYRGDNSPLHFGNGTRLTVT.

The chain combines TRBV6-5 with TRBJ1-2; no definite D call. With 7 bases removed from V and 2 bases from J, the gap between germline ends came to 11 bases. Germline V gene lookup returns CDR1 MNHEY and CDR2 SVGAGI. This CDR3 is built from 13 residues. The CDR3 nucleotides are TGTGCCAGCACCTCCGGGAAGAACTATGGCTACACCTTC. Residues: CASTSGKNYGYTF.

The chain couples TRBV9 to TRBJ2-5, with D possibly TRBD2 on 6 matching bases. V was trimmed by 1 base and J by 2 bases, leaving 12 bases between them. Germline V lookup: CDR1 SGDLS, CDR2 YYNGEE. The CDR3 length is 15 residues. For the CDR3, the DNA is TGTGCCAGCAGCGTAAGACTAGGGCCTCAAGAGACCCAGTACTTC. Translated: CASSVRLGPQETQYF.

The chain has TRBV11-2 and TRBJ1-1; 7 nucleotides align to TRBD1. The CDR3 covers 15 residues. Germline trimming cut 2 bases from V and 0 bases from J; bases unmatched to any gene: 3. CDR1 and CDR2 (germline): SGHAT, FQNNGV. The CDR3 loop reads CASSLKQGMNTEAFF. CDR3 in DNA: TGTGCCAGCAGCTTAAAACAGGGGATGAACACTGAAGCTTTCTTT. The full variable domain, with the rest looked up from reference TRBV11-2 and TRBJ1-1, is EAGVAQSPRYKIIEKRQSVAFWCNPISGHATLYWYQQILGQGPKLLIQFQNNGVVDDSQLPKDRFSAERLKGVDSTLKIQPAKLEDSAVYLCASSLKQGMNTEAFFGQGTRLTVV.

V usage is TRBV29-1 and J usage is TRBJ1-2, with no clear D. The CDR3 runs 13 residues. V lost 4 bases, J lost 3 bases, and 12 bases lay in between. Germline assignment: CDR1 SQVTM and CDR2 ANQGSEA. CDR3 amino acids: CSVGPFRDYGYTF. CDR3 in DNA: TGCAGCGTTGGTCCGTTTCGAGACTATGGCTACACCTTC.

The V gene is TRBV29-1, the J gene TRBJ1-2; possibly TRBD1 for D (5 bases). The CDR3 has 12 residues. V lost 4 bases and J 6 bases, leaving 12 bases between the germline ends. Germline V CDR1 and CDR2: SQVTM, ANQGSEA. CDR3 protein: CSVAKGVDGYTF. In DNA form, the CDR3 reads TGCAGCGTTGCTAAAGGGGTTGATGGCTACACCTTC.

This clone showed up just a few times. The CDR3: CSSRSGITDTQYF. The CDR3 bases are TGCAGCTCCCGCAGCGGGATCACAGATACGCAGTATTTT. The chain recombines TRBV29-1 with TRBJ2-3; 7 bases agree with TRBD2. V lost 8 bases to trimming and J lost 2 bases; unmatched junction nucleotides: 7. Germline CDR1 and CDR2: SQVTM and ANQGSEA. The CDR3 covers 13 residues.

The rearrangement joins TRBV30 to TRBJ1-2; 7 nucleotides line up with TRBD1. Germline loops: CDR1 GTSNPN, CDR2 SVGIG (reference sequence). CDR3 length: 14 residues. Trimming at V came to 5 bases and at J to 4 bases, leaving 10 bases not matched to a gene. In DNA, the CDR3 is TGTGCCTGGCGGGGGCCCACAGGGGCCTATGGCTACACCTTC. Translating it yields CAWRGPTGAYGYTF.

This clone was detected a few times. The genes are TRBV5-6 and TRBJ1-5; tentatively, D is TRBD1 (6 bases). Between the trimmed V and J ends, which lost 3 bases and 3 bases, there was a span of 19 bases. The germline CDR1 and CDR2 sequences are SGHDT and YYEEEE. This CDR3 spans 17 amino acids. DNA for the CDR3: TGTGCCAGCAGCTCCCAGAGTTCAGACAGGTTCAATCAGCCCCAGCATTTT. This gives the protein CASSSQSSDRFNQPQHF. Full variable domain (missing parts from reference TRBV5-6 and TRBJ1-5): DAGVTQSPTHLIKTRGQQVTLRCSPKSGHDTVSWYQQALGQGPQFIFQYYEEEERQRGNFPDRFSGHQFPNYSSELNVNALLLGDSALYLCASSSQSSDRFNQPQHFGDGTRLSIL.

This clone was seen only once. The rearrangement links TRBV30 to TRBJ1-1; D gene uncertain. The CDR3 length is 13 residues. V was trimmed by 0 bases and J by 0 bases, leaving 5 bases between them. CDR1 is GTSNPN, CDR2 SVGIG, per germline (reference sequence). As DNA, the CDR3 is TGTGCCTGGAGTGTATACATGAACACTGAAGCTTTCTTT. Protein sequence: CAWSVYMNTEAFF.

This chain connects TRBV7-2 to TRBJ2-5; 12 bases map to TRBD2. The CDR3 has 17 amino acids. J lost 3 bases, V lost 7 bases, and 12 bases had no gene match. Germline V CDR1 and CDR2: SGHTA, FQGNSA. CDR3 sequence reads: CASNPGVWTSGEETQYF. The CDR3 region has the DNA TGTGCCAGCAACCCCGGGGTTTGGACTAGCGGGGAAGAGACCCAGTACTTC.

The genes are TRBV6-4 and TRBJ2-1; 8 positions match TRBD1. The V gene's germline CDR1 is MRHNA and CDR2 SNTAGT. CDR3 length: 15 residues. Unmatched junction bases numbered 5, after V lost 2 bases and J lost 5 bases. In nucleotides, the CDR3 is TGTGCCAGCAGTGACCCTGGACAGGGTCACAATGAGCAGTTCTTC. Translation gives CASSDPGQGHNEQFF.

The chain links TRBV28 to TRBJ1-4, with TRBD1 identical over 7 bases. There are 14 residues in the CDR3. Trimming cost V 5 bases and J 7 bases; bases outside gene matches: 7. Per the germline V gene, CDR1 is MDHEN and CDR2 is SYDVKM. The CDR3 DNA is TGTGCCAGCAGTCAAAACAGGGGTTTTGAAAAACTGTTTTTT. Protein: CASSQNRGFEKLFF.